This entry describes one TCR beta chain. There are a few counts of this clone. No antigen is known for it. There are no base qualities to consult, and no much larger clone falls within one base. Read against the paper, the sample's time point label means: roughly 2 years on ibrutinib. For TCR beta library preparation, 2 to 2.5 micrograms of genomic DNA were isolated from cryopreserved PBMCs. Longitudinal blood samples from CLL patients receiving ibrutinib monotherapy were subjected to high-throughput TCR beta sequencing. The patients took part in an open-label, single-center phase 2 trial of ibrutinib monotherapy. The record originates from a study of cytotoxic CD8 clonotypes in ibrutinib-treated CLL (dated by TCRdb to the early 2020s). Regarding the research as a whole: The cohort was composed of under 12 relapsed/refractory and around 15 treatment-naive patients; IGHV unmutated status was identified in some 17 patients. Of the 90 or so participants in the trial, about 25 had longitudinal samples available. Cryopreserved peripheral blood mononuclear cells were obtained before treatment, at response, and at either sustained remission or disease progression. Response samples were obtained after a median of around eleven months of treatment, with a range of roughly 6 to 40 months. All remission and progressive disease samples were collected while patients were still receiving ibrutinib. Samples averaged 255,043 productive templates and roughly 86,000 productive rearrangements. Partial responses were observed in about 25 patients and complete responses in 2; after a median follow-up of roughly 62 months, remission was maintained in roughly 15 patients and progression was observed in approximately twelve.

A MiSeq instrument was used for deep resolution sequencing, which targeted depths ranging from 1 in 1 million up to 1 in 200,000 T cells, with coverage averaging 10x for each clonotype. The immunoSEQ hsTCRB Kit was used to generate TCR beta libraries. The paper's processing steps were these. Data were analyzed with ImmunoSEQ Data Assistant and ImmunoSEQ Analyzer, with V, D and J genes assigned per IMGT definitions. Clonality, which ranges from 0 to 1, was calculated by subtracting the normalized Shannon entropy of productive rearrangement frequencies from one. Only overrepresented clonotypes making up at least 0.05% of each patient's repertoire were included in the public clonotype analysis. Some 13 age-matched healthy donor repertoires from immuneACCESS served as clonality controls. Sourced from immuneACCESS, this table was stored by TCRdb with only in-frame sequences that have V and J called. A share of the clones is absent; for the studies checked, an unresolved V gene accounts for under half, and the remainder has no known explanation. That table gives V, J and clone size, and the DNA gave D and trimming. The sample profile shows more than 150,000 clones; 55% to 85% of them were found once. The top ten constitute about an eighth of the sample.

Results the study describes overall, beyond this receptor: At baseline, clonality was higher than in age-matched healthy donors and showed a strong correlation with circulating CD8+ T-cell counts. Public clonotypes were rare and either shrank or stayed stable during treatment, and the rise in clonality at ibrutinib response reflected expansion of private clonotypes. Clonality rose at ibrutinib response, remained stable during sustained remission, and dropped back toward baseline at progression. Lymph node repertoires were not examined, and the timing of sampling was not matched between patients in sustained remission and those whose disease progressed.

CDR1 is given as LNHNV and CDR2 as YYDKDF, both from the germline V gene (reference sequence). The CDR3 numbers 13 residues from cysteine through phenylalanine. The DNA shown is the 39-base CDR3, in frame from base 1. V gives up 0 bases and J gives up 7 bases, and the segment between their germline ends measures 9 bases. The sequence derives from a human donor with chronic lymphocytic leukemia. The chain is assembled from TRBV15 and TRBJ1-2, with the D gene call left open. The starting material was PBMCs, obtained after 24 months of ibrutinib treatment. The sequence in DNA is TGTGCCACCAGCAGAGATCCCTCGCTTGGCTACACCTTC. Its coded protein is CATSRDPSLGYTF.